These 9 T cell receptor beta chains came from one sample sequenced in a study of T cells after posttransplantation cyclophosphamide. This table comes from immunoSEQ multiplex PCR, and its TCRdb copy is limited to in-frame clones, with some not included. Of approximately 6,600 clones listed, approximately 84% are singletons. Treatment was busulfan-fludarabine conditioning, a marrow graft, and cyclophosphamide on days +3 and +4. The sample here was CD8+ T cells sorted from PBMCs, taken about 1,500 days after allogeneic stem cell transplant with posttransplant cyclophosphamide. The source of these receptors is a female patient aged 50-59 years who received an allogeneic stem cell transplant from a related donor, was CMV-positive, and had no GVHD. A share of the T cells may be of graft donor origin.

As concerns this clone: The junction departs from the called germline gene at one end, perhaps through a read error. The chain has TRBV25-1 and TRBJ2-2, with a tentative D call TRBD2 (6 bases). The CDR3 loop spans 12 amino acids. The germline V gene encodes CDR1 MGHDK and CDR2 SYGVNS. The DNA of the CDR3 is TGTGCCAGCAGTAAACACGCCGGGGGGCTGTTTTTT. This encodes CASSKHAGGLFF.

V and J are TRBV28 and TRBJ1-5; no clear D gene. Trimming left V 5 bases short and J 0 bases short, with 20 bases between. The CDR3 loop spans 18 amino acids. Germline values: CDR1 MDHEN, CDR2 SYDVKM. The DNA of the CDR3 is TGTGCCAGCAGTCTCCCCCCCGTAGTGAGAATTAGCAATCAGCCCCAGCATTTT. Residues: CASSLPPVVRISNQPQHF.

This clone has more than one count but fewer than ten. This chain joins TRBV28 and TRBJ2-1; 11 bases are a match to TRBD2. The CDR3 runs 15 residues. Germline CDR1 reads MDHEN; CDR2 reads SYDVKM. V lost 6 bases, J lost 5 bases, and 6 bases stayed unmatched. CDR3 in amino acids: CASSIRGLADNEQFF. CDR3 coding DNA: TGTGCCAGCAGCATAAGGGGACTAGCGGACAATGAGCAGTTCTTC.

CDR3 sequence reads: CASSLGTLVEAFF. CDR3 nucleotides: TGCGCCAGCAGCTTGGGGACTCTAGTTGAAGCTTTCTTT. The chain joins TRBV5-1 to TRBJ1-1, with D hard to call. The CDR3 is made up of 13 amino acids. Trimming shortened V by 0 bases and J by 7 bases, and 10 bases separated the two germline ends. In germline, CDR1 is SGHRS, CDR2 YFSETQ. Supplemented by reference TRBV5-1 and TRBJ1-1, the full variable domain reads KAGVTQTPRYLIKTRGQQVTLSCSPISGHRSVSWYQQTPGQGLQFLFEYFSETQRNKGNFPGRFSGRQFSNSRSEMNVSTLELGDSALYLCASSLGTLVEAFFGQGTRLTVV.

Details on this clone: Other nucleotide sequences in the sample specify the same CDR3. The V and J genes are TRBV19 and TRBJ2-1; 7 bases align to TRBD2. There are 15 residues in the CDR3. Germline V lookup: CDR1 LNHDA, CDR2 SQIVND (reference sequence). V dropped 3 bases and J dropped 2; count of bases not matched to a gene: 4. DNA for the CDR3: TGTGCCAGTAGTATCGGGGGGAGGGCCTACAATGAGCAGTTCTTC. This codes for CASSIGGRAYNEQFF.

This clone is labeled as medium-sized. The chain combines TRBV4-3 with TRBJ2-7, with 11 bases lining up with TRBD2. Trimming at V came to 0 bases and at J to 0 bases, leaving 7 bases not matched to a gene. The length of the CDR3 is 18 residues. Germline V gene data show CDR1 as LGHNA and CDR2 as YSLEER. The CDR3 DNA is TGCGCCAGCAGCCAAGAAAGGGGGGGACTAGCGGACTCCTACGAGCAGTACTTC. This translates into CASSQERGGLADSYEQYF.

V is TRBV6-6 and J is TRBJ2-5, with 8 bases fitting TRBD2. V was pared by 7 bases and J by 5 bases, with 3 bases of the junction left unmatched. This CDR3 comprises 12 residues. Germline loops: CDR1 MNHNY, CDR2 SVGAGI (reference sequence). The CDR3 loop reads CASNGGDETQYF. In DNA form, the CDR3 reads TGTGCCAGCAACGGGGGGGATGAGACCCAGTACTTC.

In nucleotides, the CDR3 is TGTGCCAGCAGCGTGTCTAGCGGGACCGACGCTATAGGCGGGGAGCTGTTTTTT. This gives the protein CASSVSSGTDAIGGELFF. This chain connects TRBV9 to TRBJ2-2; 9 bases agree with TRBD2. Trimming took 2 bases from V and 7 from J; bases not matched to a gene: 15. The CDR3 has 18 amino acids. CDR1 is SGDLS, CDR2 YYNGEE, per germline.

The chain employs TRBV5-6 and TRBJ2-7, with 11 bases lining up with TRBD2. Per germline, CDR1 SGHDT and CDR2 YYEEEE. Trimming took 5 bases from V and 3 from J; bases not matched to a gene: 4. The CDR3 consists of 14 residues. The CDR3 coding sequence is TGTGCCAGCAGGGCTAGCGGGAGGTTCTACGAGCAGTACTTC. Protein sequence: CASRASGRFYEQYF. The full variable domain, rest sourced from reference TRBV5-6 and TRBJ2-7, is DAGVTQSPTHLIKTRGQQVTLRCSPKSGHDTVSWYQQALGQGPQFIFQYYEEEERQRGNFPDRFSGHQFPNYSSELNVNALLLGDSALYLCASRASGRFYEQYFGPGTRLTVT.